This T cell receptor (beta chain) was obtained from a study of cytomegalovirus exposure and HLA in healthy donors. A multiplex PCR was run with 60 Vbeta primers and 13 Jbeta primers. Sequenced by immunoSEQ multiplex PCR; TCRdb stores in-frame clones only, minus some. The top ten clones hold 9% to 13% of a sample with 65,000 to 70,000 clones, around 91% of them seen once. Study conclusions and caveats: In all likelihood, a cluster of highly shared sequence variants was a sequencing artifact. Later analysis revealed greater clonal expansion in HLA-associated TCR beta chains than in equally common others. Sequencing depth roughly uniform across donors was assumed in presence/absence analyses.

CDR3 size: 13 residues. Trimming removed 4 bases from V and 0 bases from J, with 4 bases in between. Germline V gives CDR1 MNHEY, CDR2 SMNVEV (reference sequence). As for this clone: Its antigen is not identified.

The chain couples TRBV27 to TRBJ1-3; D gene uncertain. This clonotype was obtained from a woman in her twenties or thirties in good health and CMV-seropositive. Source material: PBMCs. The CDR3 DNA sequence: TGTGCCAGCAGTTACAGCTCTGGAAACACCATATATTTT. It encodes CASSYSSGNTIYF.